Listed below are T cell receptor beta chains from one sample, sequenced in a study of tumor and adjacent non-tumor tissue in lung cancer. From the multiplex PCR reads, TCRdb called clonotypes with MiXCR, one entry per CDR3 protein. The sample shows more than 60,000 distinct CDR3 sequences, roughly 80% of them seen only once. Sequenced material: lung tumor tissue. The receptors derive from a woman aged 50 to 60 with non-small cell lung cancer. The CDR3 runs from the conserved cysteine through the conserved F or W. The D gene is left open where the match is weak. The listing skips clone size in some rows; elsewhere it reads once, few, many or a size class.

D gene	V gene	clone size	J gene	CDR3 DNA	CDR3 protein
TRBD1	TRBV6-1	once	TRBJ2-1	TGTGCCAGCAGTGAAATTACCCGGACAGGAAGAAGTGAGCAGTTCTTC	CASSEITRTGRSEQFF
-	TRBV4-1	once	TRBJ1-2	TGTGCCAGCAACCAAGAGGGAAGGCCGAGAGGAAATGACTACACCTTC	CASNQEGRPRGNDYTF
-	TRBV12-3/TRBV12-4	-	TRBJ1-4	TGTGCCAGTACGACGGGGGGACGTAATGGAAAACTGTTTTTT	CASTTGGRNGKLFF
TRBD1	TRBV10-1	-	TRBJ2-3	TGCGCCAGCAGTGAGTCCCCTTTCAGGGGGTTGGAAGATACGAAGTATTTT	CASSESPFRGLEDTKYF
TRBD2	TRBV4-2	-	TRBJ2-1	TGTGCCAGCAGCCAACTTCTTACAGGGACTAGCGGGAGCAATGAGCGGTTGTTC	CASSQLLTGTSGSNERLF
TRBD2	TRBV4-1	few	TRBJ2-7	TGCGTCAGCAACACCGGACTAGCGGGTCGGAGCTCCTACGAGCAGTACTTC	CVSNTGLAGRSSYEQYF
TRBD1	TRBV6-2/TRBV6-3	many	TRBJ1-1	TGTGCCAGCAGTTACGGGAGACAGGGGGCGGACACTGAAGCTTTCTTT	CASSYGRQGADTEAFF
TRBD2	TRBV29-1	medium-sized	TRBJ2-7	TGCAGCGTTACAGGGACTAGCCCCTACGAGCAGTACTTC	CSVTGTSPYEQYF
-	TRBV6-1	-	TRBJ2-3	TGTGCCAGCTGTGACATCACAGATACGCAGTATTTT	CASCDITDTQYF
-	TRBV10-1	-	TRBJ2-7	TGCGCCAGCAGTGAGTCGACGGAGGGTATGGGCTACGAGCAGTACTTC	CASSESTEGMGYEQYF
-	TRBV30	once	TRBJ2-1	TGTGCCTGGAGTGTCTTAGGCGTCCATGAGCAGTTCTTC	CAWSVLGVHEQFF
-	TRBV4-2	medium-sized	TRBJ1-1	TGTGCCAGCAGCCAGGAGACCTACACTGAAGCTTTCTTT	CASSQETYTEAFF
-	TRBV7-8	few	TRBJ2-5	TGTGCCAGCAGCTTAGCTAAATCGGCCCCCAAGACCCACTACTTC	CASSLAKSAPKTHYF
-	TRBV6-1	-	TRBJ2-7	TGTGCCAGCAGTAAGGACTGGACATACGTGTCCTACGTGCAGTACTTC	CASSKDWTYVSYVQYF
-	TRBV11-2	-	TRBJ2-1	TGTGCCAGCAGCTTAATGCTGAGCGGCGAGCAGTTCTTC	CASSLMLSGEQFF
TRBD1	TRBV4-1	once	TRBJ1-5	TGCGCCAGCAATCAGTGGGACAGGGGTGGCAATCAGCCCCAGCATTTT	CASNQWDRGGNQPQHF
-	TRBV29-1	-	TRBJ2-2	TGCAGTGTGAGGGATCCCGGGGAGCTGTTTTTT	CSVRDPGELFF
-	TRBV10-3	-	TRBJ1-2	TGTGTCATCAGTGCCCCGGGGCGGGGGCACTATGGCTACACCTTC	CVISAPGRGHYGYTF
TRBD2	TRBV5-6	many	TRBJ2-3	TGTGCCAGCAGCTTGTACACGGGAGGGCCGATAGATACGCAGTATTTT	CASSLYTGGPIDTQYF
TRBD1	TRBV6-6	many	TRBJ1-4	TGTGCCAGCAGTGTAGGGACAGGGCCAACTAATGAAAAACTGTTTTTT	CASSVGTGPTNEKLFF
TRBD1	TRBV29-1	many	TRBJ1-1	TGCAGCGTTGATTCTAAGGGACAGCACACTTTCTTT	CSVDSKGQHTFF
-	TRBV11-2	-	TRBJ2-3	TGTGCCAGCAGTCCGGTGGGTTACCTGCTTCCAGGTACGCAGTATTTT	CASSPVGYLLPGTQYF
-	TRBV4-1	-	TRBJ2-3	TGCGCCAGTAGCCGGAGGGTGGGAGCTGATACGCAGTATTTT	CASSRRVGADTQYF
-	TRBV12-3/TRBV12-4	-	TRBJ2-5	TGTGCCAGCAGCTTACCAGGGGCCCAAGAGACCCACTACTTC	CASSLPGAQETHYF
-	TRBV6-1	many	TRBJ2-7	TGTGCCAGCAGTGAAGAAGAGGGGAAGGGTGGCTACGAGCAGTACTTC	CASSEEEGKGGYEQYF
-	TRBV28	-	TRBJ1-5	TGTGCCAGCAACTCATGGAGGGAGGTGAGCAATCAGCCCCAGCATTTT	CASNSWREVSNQPQHF
-	TRBV10-3	-	TRBJ2-7	TGTGTCTCTGAAGGGACGGACGAGTACGAGCAGTACTTC	CVSEGTDEYEQYF
TRBD2	TRBV5-1	-	TRBJ2-5	TGCGCCAGCAGCTTGTCAGCGGGAGGTCCGGAGACCCAATACTTC	CASSLSAGGPETQYF
-	TRBV12-3/TRBV12-4	few	TRBJ1-4	TGTGCCAGCAGCATCCAACAGGGTTTTGAAAAACTGTTTTTT	CASSIQQGFEKLFF
-	TRBV12-3/TRBV12-4	-	TRBJ1-5	TGTGCCAGCAGTTTGGATGGGGGGATTAACCATCCCCAGCATTTT	CASSLDGGINHPQHF
TRBD2	TRBV6-5	-	TRBJ2-1	TGTGCCAGCAATTACGAGCGGGAGGGCAATGAGCAGTTCTTC	CASNYEREGNEQFF
-	TRBV4-1	-	TRBJ2-4	TGTGCCAGCAGCCAAGAAGGGGCTGTAGCCAGAAACATTCAGTACTTC	CASSQEGAVARNIQYF
-	TRBV11-2	once	TRBJ2-3	TGTACCAGCAGCCCTCAAGGTACGCAGTATTTT	CTSSPQGTQYF
-	TRBV5-1	-	TRBJ2-1	TGCGCGAGCAGCTTCCCAGAGGCGGGGACTAATGAGCAGTTCTTC	CASSFPEAGTNEQFF
-	TRBV6-1	many	TRBJ2-7	TGTGCCAGCAGTGAAAGTGGTAGCTCGTCCTACGAGCAGTACTTC	CASSESGSSSYEQYF
-	TRBV6-1	-	TRBJ1-6	TGTGCCAGCTGTGAAGCGGGAGGAAACAATTCACCCCTCCACTTT	CASCEAGGNNSPLHF
TRBD2	TRBV4-1	-	TRBJ2-5	TGCGCCAGCAATCAAGACCTCCTTCAGCGGGAGTGGGAGACCCAGTACTTC	CASNQDLLQREWETQYF
TRBD1	TRBV6-5	medium-sized	TRBJ1-2	TGTGCCAGCAGGAGACAGGGAGGCTACACCTTC	CASRRQGGYTF
-	TRBV4-1	-	TRBJ1-6	TGCGCCAGCAACCAGAATATTGGCTCCTATAATTTACTCCTCCACTTT	CASNQNIGSYNLLLHF
-	TRBV6-1	-	TRBJ2-7	TGTGCCAGCGGTGATGATGGGAGGGGGGGGTCCTACGAGCAATACTTC	CASGDDGRGGSYEQYF
-	TRBV12-3/TRBV12-4	-	TRBJ1-1	TGTGCCAGCAGCGACGGGCCAGGGAGGAACACTGAAGCTTTCTTT	CASSDGPGRNTEAFF
-	TRBV20-1	many	TRBJ1-2	TGCAGTGCTAGAGCGACAGGCCTGAACTATGGCTACACCTTC	CSARATGLNYGYTF
TRBD2	TRBV29-1	-	TRBJ2-1	TGCAGCGCGGTTAAGGGACTAGCGGCAGTAGGCAATGAGCAATTCTTC	CSAVKGLAAVGNEQFF
TRBD1	TRBV18	-	TRBJ2-1	TGTGCCAGCTCACCCGCGGGACAGGGGGTGTACAATGAGCGGTTCTTC	CASSPAGQGVYNERFF
TRBD2	TRBV11-3	-	TRBJ2-7	TGTGCCAGCAGCTTAGAAAATGGGGGGGGAAACTACGAGCGGTACTTC	CASSLENGGGNYERYF